The present T cell receptor (beta chain) was sequenced within a study of beta chain features in type 1 diabetes. The CDR3 consists of 14 residues. Germline CDR1 and CDR2: KGHSH and LQKENI. Trimming removed 3 bases at V and 1 base at J, with 7 bases between. Sorting of CD4+ naive, central memory, regulatory and stem cell-like memory cells was performed via CD45RO/CCR7/CD25/CD127/CD95/CD27. Purity (above 95%) was reached by all sorted populations. This clone was counted only a few times. Its antigen remains unidentified. Other DNA sequences in this specimen translate into the identical CDR3. Whole-study findings and limits: Shortening of TCRB CDR3s, moderate but significant, appeared in all four CD4+ subsets of Type 1 diabetes patients. The question left open here concerned HLA type influencing TCRB rearrangement.

Every bit of the isolated RNA underwent reverse transcription, so sequencing read expressed TCRB transcripts. Profiled with immunoSEQ multiplex PCR; TCRdb holds only in-frame clones, not every one. Of hundreds of thousands of clones detected, over 7.5% appear once; the ten largest clones hold approximately 0.035%. Material for sequencing was naive CD4+ T cells from blood. The source of this sequence is a woman aged 18-29 years in good health. The chain is built from TRBV18 and TRBJ2-1, with D unclear. CDR3 bases: TGTGCCAGCTCACCCCTAGATTCCTACAATGAGCAGTTCTTC. As protein: CASSPLDSYNEQFF.